Included here is one T cell receptor (beta chain) sequence, with context. Trimming removed 4 bases at V and 9 bases at J, with 10 bases between. CDR3 length: 13 amino acids. CDR1 is SGHAT and CDR2 is FQNNGV in the germline V gene. The source of the sample is a study of T cells after somatic rescue of genetic block. Measured with immunoSEQ multiplex PCR; TCRdb has only the in-frame clones, and not every one. The repertoire consists of 14,000 to 15,000 clones, with approximately 76% occurring once and the leading ten covering approximately 14%. The sequencing sample was made of peripheral blood mononuclear cells (PBMCs). V and J are TRBV11-2 and TRBJ1-6, with D uncertain. This TCR was sampled from a boy aged 5-17 years. CDR3 in DNA: TGTGCCAGCAGCTCCGAAAGGCTTTCACCCCTCCACTTT. It translates to CASSSERLSPLHF. Combining the CDR3 with reference TRBV11-2 and TRBJ1-6 gives the whole variable domain EAGVAQSPRYKIIEKRQSVAFWCNPISGHATLYWYQQILGQGPKLLIQFQNNGVVDDSQLPKDRFSAERLKGVDSTLKIQPAKLEDSAVYLCASSSERLSPLHFGNGTRLTVT.